This T cell receptor (beta chain) was sequenced in a study of blood T cell repertoires in COVID-19. In the study overall: There were acute and convalescent COVID-19 samples, and they came from the United States, Italy and Spain. Sources were T cells, B-cell-depleted T cells, or PBMCs; the material itself was cDNA or gDNA.

Produced via immunoSEQ multiplex PCR; TCRdb's table is partial and in-frame only. The sample includes 90,000 to 120,000 clones, 88% seen only once; the top ten take approximately 6.8%. V lost 4 bases, J lost 7 bases, and 19 bases lay in between. Germline CDR1 is SEHNR and CDR2 is FQNEAQ (reference sequence). The length of the CDR3 is 15 residues. Sequenced material: peripheral blood. The receptor's source is a man aged 45 to 65 with active or convalescent COVID-19. This chain joins TRBV7-9 and TRBJ1-2, with D possibly TRBD1 on 6 matching bases. CDR3 amino acids: CASSSQGTSTGGYTF. The CDR3 DNA is TGTGCCAGCAGCTCCCAGGGGACCAGCACCGGTGGCTACACCTTC.